This passage covers 27 T cell receptor beta chains from one sample sequenced in a study of T cell responses to AZD1222 COVID-19 vaccine (dated by TCRdb to 2020 to 2023). The library was generated by the immunoSEQ multiplex PCR assay. TCRdb took over this immuneACCESS table, retaining in-frame rearrangements with V and J assigned. Such tables are incomplete; in checked studies, under half of the missing clones stem from an unresolved V gene, and the remainder is unexplained. In this sample the table shows some 180,000 clones, over 80% of which occur a single time. The ten top clones hold about 1% of the sample. The time point label for this specimen denotes: about 28 days (+/-7) after the second vaccine dose. In the paper's terms, the treatment or condition label means: meningococcal conjugate vaccine given as trial control. Sequencing was performed on peripheral blood, taken 28 days after the second dose of the MenACWY control vaccine. The receptors derive from an adult who received the MenACWY meningococcal vaccine as a control.

The rearrangement uses TRBV4-1 and TRBJ2-2, with a possible D match to TRBD1 (5 bases). The V gene's germline CDR1 is MGHRA and CDR2 YSYEKL. The CDR3 consists of 16 residues. Trimming took off 1 base at V and 0 bases at J, with 9 bases between the two ends. For the CDR3, the DNA is TGCGCCAGCAGCCAAGGACAGCTTGCGAACACCGGGGAGCTGTTTTTT. Protein: CASSQGQLANTGELFF.

The chain joins TRBV5-4 to TRBJ2-6, with D perhaps assigned TRBD1 or TRBD2 (6 bases each). CDR1 and CDR2 (germline): SGHNT, YYREEE (reference sequence). The CDR3 is 15 residues long. The V end was cut by 2 bases, the J end by 2 bases, with 8 bases between. The CDR3 reads CASSFGGTGANVLTF. CDR3 sequence (DNA): TGTGCCAGCAGCTTCGGGGGCACTGGGGCCAACGTCCTGACTTTC.

This clone was seen only a few times. The V gene is TRBV3-1 (or the pseudogene TRBV3-2), the J gene TRBJ2-5; TRBD1 matches 9 bases. J gave up 1 base and V 11 bases, and 11 bases lay outside the gene matches. Germline loops: CDR1 LGHDT, CDR2 YNNKEL (reference sequence). The CDR3 consists of 15 residues. The CDR3 DNA is TGTGCCGTCGAGCGGTCGACAGGGGGCCAAGAGACCCAGTACTTC. Translated: CAVERSTGGQETQYF.

The chain employs TRBV28 and TRBJ2-5; TRBD2 aligns across 12 bases. V dropped 4 bases and J dropped 9; count of bases not matched to a gene: 15. The CDR3 extends over 17 amino acids. Germline V lookup: CDR1 MDHEN, CDR2 SYDVKM. CDR3 DNA: TGTGCCAGCAGTTCGCCCGCCGGACTAGCGGGGTCCAGGGCCCAGTACTTC. Amino acid sequence: CASSSPAGLAGSRAQYF.

The chain couples TRBV6-5 to TRBJ2-2, with TRBD1 identical over 7 bases. The CDR3 has 15 residues. Germline assignment: CDR1 MNHEY and CDR2 SVGAGI. V dropped 6 bases and J dropped 0; count of bases not matched to a gene: 4. In DNA form, the CDR3 reads TGTGCCAGCAGCCACAGGGGACCGAACACCGGGGAGCTGTTTTTT. Translated: CASSHRGPNTGELFF.

The rearrangement uses TRBV6-5 and TRBJ1-2; 7 nucleotides agree with TRBD1. CDR1 is MNHEY and CDR2 is SVGAGI in the germline V gene. The CDR3 sequence is 14 residues long. V was clipped by 0 bases and J by 4 bases; unmatched bases: 2. The DNA of the CDR3 is TGTGCCAGCAGTTACTCGGGGACAGTCTATGGCTACACCTTC. Translated: CASSYSGTVYGYTF.

This clone has only a few counts. The CDR3 region is CASSPPGGRTEAFF. The CDR3 DNA reads TGTGCCAGTAGTCCTCCAGGGGGCCGGACTGAAGCTTTCTTT. The V gene is TRBV19, the J gene TRBJ1-1, with TRBD1 matching over 8 bases. The CDR3 consists of 14 residues. The V segment lost 5 bases and the J segment 5 bases; nucleotides outside the gene matches: 7. The germline CDR1 and CDR2 sequences are LNHDA and SQIVND (reference sequence).

The V gene is TRBV18, the J gene TRBJ2-5, with TRBD1 identical over 10 bases. The CDR3 consists of 20 residues. V shed 3 bases and J 2 bases; nucleotides not matched to a gene: 18. Germline loops: CDR1 KGHSH, CDR2 LQKENI. CDR3 bases: TGTGCCAGCTCACCGGGGCGAGGACAGGGGGTTTTCGGACCACAAGAGACCCAGTACTTC. It encodes CASSPGRGQGVFGPQETQYF.

This clone was detected only once. The chain combines TRBV4-3 with TRBJ1-1; D not certain. The V gene lost 1 base and the J gene lost 6 bases, with 12 bases spanning the gap. Germline values: CDR1 LGHNA, CDR2 YSLEER. This CDR3 region has 14 residues. This chain's CDR3 is CASSQVGVYAEAFF. The CDR3 DNA is TGCGCCAGCAGCCAAGTTGGGGTATACGCTGAAGCTTTCTTT.

This sequence joins TRBV6-6 and TRBJ1-2; the match to TRBD1 covers 8 bases. Germline V gene sequence: CDR1 MNHNY, CDR2 SVGAGI (reference sequence). The CDR3 sequence is 18 residues long. The ends lost 5 bases at V and 1 base at J; junction bases unmatched: 15. CDR3 bases: TGTGCCAGCAGTCCTACTATGGGGACAGGCCGCTTTAACTATGGCTACACCTTC. Its translation is CASSPTMGTGRFNYGYTF.

The chain joins TRBV11-2 to TRBJ2-3; TRBD1 matches 8 bases. Unmatched junction bases numbered 7, after V lost 4 bases and J lost 10 bases. The CDR3 totals 13 residues. Looked up from germline, CDR1 is SGHAT and CDR2 is FQNNGV. The CDR3 sequence: CASSSDRAAAQYF. CDR3 sequence (DNA): TGTGCCAGCAGCTCGGACAGGGCGGCGGCGCAGTATTTT.

The rearrangement joins TRBV4-3 to TRBJ2-5; D is uncertain. Per germline, CDR1 LGHNA and CDR2 YSLEER. V lost 1 base and J 3 bases, leaving 6 bases between the germline ends. This CDR3 is 13 amino acids long. Here the CDR3 reads CASSQAQEETQYF. The CDR3, as DNA: TGCGCCAGCAGCCAAGCGCAGGAAGAGACCCAGTACTTC.

V is TRBV27 and J is TRBJ1-3; D ambiguous. Germline V lookup: CDR1 MNHEY, CDR2 SMNVEV (reference sequence). Trimming shortened V by 3 bases and J by 2 bases, and 11 bases separated the two germline ends. The length of the CDR3 is 15 residues. Here the CDR3 DNA reads TGTGCCAGCAGTTTTCGGTTGCCTACTGGAAACACCATATATTTT. It encodes CASSFRLPTGNTIYF.

This chain joins TRBV18 and TRBJ1-3; D unclear. V was clipped by 1 base and J by 0 bases, with 7 bases between them. The length of the CDR3 is 15 residues. The germline V gene has CDR1 KGHSH and CDR2 LQKENI. DNA of the CDR3: TGTGCCAGCTCACCACAGAGAGGCTCTGGAAACACCATATATTTT. Translation: CASSPQRGSGNTIYF.

This chain links TRBV2 with TRBJ1-5; possible D gene TRBD1, 6 bases. Germline V lookup: CDR1 SNHLY, CDR2 FYNNEI. This CDR3 comprises 12 residues. V was trimmed by 6 bases and J by 5 bases, leaving 8 bases between them. The CDR3 region has the DNA TGTGCCAGCAGAGGGGGGGATCAGCCCCAGCATTTT. Its protein product is CASRGGDQPQHF.

CDR3 DNA: TGCGCCAGCAGCTTGGCGGCGTCTGCTTCCTACAATGAGCAGTTCTTC. Translation gives CASSLAASASYNEQFF. The genes are TRBV5-1 and TRBJ2-1; D is unclear. The germline V and J ends were trimmed by 0 bases and 1 base, with 11 bases remaining between them. Germline CDR1 reads SGHRS; CDR2 reads YFSETQ. The CDR3 has 16 residues.

The genes are TRBV19 and TRBJ1-5; D is possibly TRBD1 (5 bases). This CDR3 comprises 13 residues. Germline CDR1 reads LNHDA; CDR2 reads SQIVND (reference sequence). V lost 3 bases, J lost 9 bases, and 12 bases lay in between. The CDR3 nucleotides are TGTGCCAGTAGTATCAGGGACGGGTGGCCCCAGCATTTT. It specifies CASSIRDGWPQHF. Based on the CDR3 plus reference TRBV19 and TRBJ1-5, the full variable domain is DGGITQSPKYLFRKEGQNVTLSCEQNLNHDAMYWYRQDPGQGLRLIYYSQIVNDFQKGDIAEGYSVSREKKESFPLTVTSAQKNPTAFYLCASSIRDGWPQHFGDGTRLSIL.

This chain uses TRBV4-2 with TRBJ2-5; TRBD2 is a possible D gene (6 bases). This CDR3 has 14 residues. V was pared by 2 bases and J by 10 bases, with 17 bases between. Looked up from germline, CDR1 is LGHNA and CDR2 is YNFKEQ. The CDR3 region has the DNA TGTGCCAGCAGCCAAACAGACGGCGGGATAGTCCAGTACTTC. It codes for CASSQTDGGIVQYF.

This clone was seen just once. The chain employs TRBV3-1 (or the pseudogene TRBV3-2) and TRBJ1-2; D possibly corresponds to TRBD1 (5 bases). The V end was cut by 0 bases, the J end by 4 bases, with 21 bases between. This CDR3 is 18 amino acids long. Germline V CDR1 and CDR2: LGHDT, YNNKEL (reference sequence). In DNA, the CDR3 is TGTGCCAGCAGCCAAGAAACGAGTAGGACAATGTCTAGCTATGGCTACACCTTC. Amino acids: CASSQETSRTMSSYGYTF.

This sequence joins TRBV4-2 and TRBJ1-5; 7 nucleotides agree with TRBD1. CDR3 length: 16 residues. In germline, CDR1 is LGHNA, CDR2 YNFKEQ. V was pared by 1 base and J by 6 bases, with 9 bases of the junction left unmatched. The CDR3 protein is CASSQGRVQGGQPQHF. The CDR3 nucleotides read TGTGCCAGCAGCCAAGGACGGGTCCAGGGGGGTCAGCCCCAGCATTTT.

This clone was observed a single time. The V call is TRBV7-2, the J call TRBJ2-5; D is unclear. The V gene lost 0 bases and the J gene lost 3 bases, with 14 bases spanning the gap. Germline CDR1 SGHTA, CDR2 FQGNSA. The CDR3 contains 16 residues. The CDR3 DNA is TGTGCCAGCAGCTTAGCGCATGGGGTTGGGGAAGAGACCCAGTACTTC. It specifies CASSLAHGVGEETQYF.

This clone was picked up one time. V and J are TRBV7-9 and TRBJ1-1; maybe TRBD1 (5 bases). The CDR3 has 13 amino acids. Germline loops: CDR1 SEHNR, CDR2 FQNEAQ (reference sequence). V lost 3 bases, J lost 1 base, and 6 bases lay in between. This chain's CDR3 is CASSFGANTEAFF. As DNA, the CDR3 is TGTGCCAGCAGCTTTGGGGCGAACACTGAAGCTTTCTTT.

The chain has TRBV2 and TRBJ1-4; the D gene is possibly TRBD1 (5 bases). Trimming left V 7 bases short and J 7 bases short, with 25 bases between. This CDR3 has 17 amino acids. The germline CDR1 and CDR2 sequences are SNHLY and FYNNEI. CDR3 DNA sequence: TGTGCCAGCAATGGCCGGGACTCAGGGTCGGAGGGTGAAAAACTGTTTTTT. Amino acids: CASNGRDSGSEGEKLFF.

This chain uses TRBV10-3 with TRBJ1-5, with a tentative D call TRBD1 (5 bases). Germline V gene lookup returns CDR1 ENHRY and CDR2 SYGVKD. The length of the CDR3 is 16 residues. Trimming took 3 bases from V and 6 from J, leaving 18 bases between them. CDR3 region: CAISDDTGRKAQPQHF. As DNA, the CDR3 is TGTGCCATCAGTGACGACACAGGCAGGAAGGCTCAGCCCCAGCATTTT.

The chain couples TRBV28 to TRBJ2-1; 7 positions match TRBD2. V shed 6 bases, J shed 4 bases, and the junction held 15 bases outside the gene matches. This CDR3 spans 17 amino acids. The germline V gene has CDR1 MDHEN and CDR2 SYDVKM. CDR3 sequence (DNA): TGTGCCAGCAGCTCTCAGCGGGGCGAACCCAGATACAATGAGCAGTTCTTC. Amino acid sequence: CASSSQRGEPRYNEQFF.

This rearrangement joins TRBV6-5 to TRBJ1-6; a possible D gene is TRBD1 (6 bases). The CDR3 loop spans 16 amino acids. Per the germline V gene, CDR1 is MNHEY and CDR2 is SVGAGI. Trimming left V 0 bases short and J 6 bases short, with 12 bases between. As DNA, the CDR3 is TGTGCCAGCAGTTACTCCGACAGGCCTCCTAATTCACCCCTCCACTTT. Translated: CASSYSDRPPNSPLHF.

This clone is a singleton in its sample. The CDR3 bases are TGTGCCATCAGTGGGCTAGCGGGGGAGGTTGGGTCCTACGAGCAGTACTTC. Encoded protein: CAISGLAGEVGSYEQYF. The V call is TRBV10-3, the J call TRBJ2-7; TRBD2 aligns across 10 bases. This CDR3 has 17 residues. The junction had 10 bases not matched to a gene; V was cut back by 4 bases and J by 1 base. Per germline, CDR1 ENHRY and CDR2 SYGVKD.